This TCR beta chain was retrieved from a study of cytomegalovirus exposure and HLA in healthy donors. Study-wide results and limits: Another analysis was done later, and it associated approximately 17,000 TCR beta sequences with HLA alleles at 0.05 false discovery rate. A further, later analysis showed that HLA-associated TCR beta chains (compared with equally common others) were more clonally expanded.

Details on this clone: The antigen remains undetermined.

This CDR3 has 16 amino acids. V was trimmed by 1 base and J by 5 bases, leaving 15 bases between them. Germline CDR1 reads SGHAT; CDR2 reads FQNNGV. Primers included in the PCR were 60 Vbeta and 13 Jbeta primers. The method was immunoSEQ multiplex PCR; TCRdb's version includes in-frame clones alone and lacks a portion of them. The sample lists more than 95,000 clones; around 15% were seen once. Healthy bone marrow donors made up the donors. Sequenced sample: PBMCs. V usage is TRBV11-2 and J usage is TRBJ2-1; D might be TRBD2 (6 bases). The TCR sequence derives from a female donor in good health and CMV-seronegative. CDR3 in amino acids: CASSLGLSWTNNEQFF. The CDR3 DNA follows: TGTGCCAGCAGCTTAGGATTGAGCTGGACTAACAATGAGCAGTTCTTC.